These T cell receptor beta chains were read from a single sample in a study of T cell changes during pregnancy in multiple sclerosis. Using immunoSEQ multiplex PCR, the repertoire was profiled, and TCRdb retains in-frame clones only, with some absent. Of tens of thousands of clones listed, around 90% are singletons. Sample: CD8+ T cells from peripheral blood mononuclear cells, taken in the second trimester of pregnancy. These receptors were collected from a female donor with multiple sclerosis, enrolled in a pregnancy study. The CDR3 runs from the conserved cysteine through the conserved F or W. A D gene is named only where the DNA matches it firmly. Not every row has a clone size; where given, it reads once, few, many or a size class.

d_call j_call clone_size v_call cdr3_aa cdr3_nt
. TRBJ2-2 . TRBV6-4 CASSWDLNTGELFF TGTGCCAGCAGCTGGGACTTGAACACCGGGGAGCTGTTTTTT
TRBD2 TRBJ2-1 . TRBV9 CASTDEAGAYNEQFF TGTGCCAGCACCGACGAAGCGGGGGCATACAATGAGCAGTTCTTC
. TRBJ1-6 . TRBV21-1 CASSKMGGGRSSYNSPLHF TGTGCCAGCAGCAAAATGGGAGGCGGCAGAAGCTCCTATAATTCACCCCTCCACTTT
TRBD1 TRBJ2-3 . TRBV9 CASSRGTAFTDTQYF TGTGCCAGCAGCAGGGGGACAGCTTTCACAGATACGCAGTATTTT
. TRBJ2-7 once TRBV7-6 CASSFVAGAEQYF TGTGCCAGCAGCTTTGTTGCAGGGGCCGAGCAGTACTTC
TRBD2 TRBJ2-5 . TRBV9 CASSSPLAGSTQETQYF TGTGCCAGCAGCTCGCCCCTAGCGGGGTCCACCCAAGAGACCCAGTACTTC
. TRBJ1-2 once TRBV5-6 CASSPGLGDYGYTF TGTGCCAGCAGCCCCGGACTCGGGGACTATGGCTACACCTTC
. TRBJ2-2 . TRBV5-1 CASSLLALSANTGELFF TGCGCCAGCAGCTTGCTTGCCCTAAGCGCGAACACCGGGGAGCTGTTTTTT
TRBD1 TRBJ2-7 . TRBV5-8 CASSPSQGVKDEQYF TGTGCCAGCAGCCCGTCACAGGGGGTAAAAGACGAGCAGTACTTC
. TRBJ1-2 few TRBV2 CGVRGYTF TGCGGGGTACGGGGCTACACCTTC
TRBD1 TRBJ1-1 . TRBV7-2 CASSWGQAEAFF TGTGCCAGCAGCTGGGGACAGGCTGAAGCTTTCTTT
. TRBJ2-3 . TRBV2 CANPGTPSTDTQYF TGTGCCAACCCCGGGACACCCAGCACAGATACGCAGTATTTT
. TRBJ1-1 . TRBV9 CASGEVNTEAFF TGTGCCAGCGGGGAGGTGAACACTGAAGCTTTCTTT
. TRBJ1-1 once TRBV4-3 CASSQDRTPRRGAFF TGCGCCAGCAGCCAAGATAGAACCCCAAGGCGGGGAGCTTTCTTT
. TRBJ2-7 . TRBV7-2 CASSLERRGRYEQYF TGTGCCAGCAGCCTCGAGAGGCGGGGCCGCTACGAGCAGTACTTC
. TRBJ1-3 . TRBV11-1 CASSLAGAGNTIYF TGTGCCAGCAGCTTAGCAGGGGCCGGAAACACCATATATTTT
. TRBJ1-1 . TRBV7-9 CASSSAGLTEAFF TGTGCCAGCAGCTCTGCAGGCCTCACTGAAGCTTTCTTT
. TRBJ2-7 . TRBV6-4 CASSEGPGLYEQYF TGTGCCAGCAGTGAAGGGCCAGGGCTTTACGAGCAGTACTTC
TRBD2 TRBJ2-5 . TRBV6-6 CASSFRGGGVETQYF TGTGCCAGCTCCTTCCGGGGGGGCGGGGTGGAGACCCAGTACTTC
TRBD1 TRBJ2-2 . TRBV27 CASRPGGTGELFF TGTGCCAGCAGGCCAGGGGGCACCGGGGAGCTGTTTTTT
. TRBJ2-6 . TRBV15 CATSGIGSTGANVLTF TGTGCCACCAGCGGAATAGGGAGCACGGGGGCCAACGTCCTGACTTTC
. TRBJ1-2 . TRBV27 CASTVGSAPGKYGYTF TGTGCCAGCACAGTGGGGAGTGCGCCAGGAAAGTATGGCTACACCTTC
TRBD2 TRBJ2-3 . TRBV18 CASSPATSGGLRPSTDTQYF TGTGCCAGCTCACCGGCGACTAGCGGGGGCCTCAGACCTAGCACAGATACGCAGTATTTT
TRBD2 TRBJ2-7 once TRBV7-2 CASRPTSGYEQYF TGTGCCAGCAGGCCTACTAGCGGCTACGAGCAGTACTTC
TRBD1 TRBJ1-2 . TRBV9 CASSSGGYGYTF TGTGCCAGCAGTTCAGGGGGGTATGGCTACACCTTC
. TRBJ1-1 . TRBV10-3 CAIRPGGSTAMNTEAFF TGTGCCATCAGACCCGGAGGGTCGACAGCTATGAACACTGAAGCTTTCTTT
TRBD2 TRBJ2-1 . TRBV6-1 CASSDAGVYNEQFF TGTGCCAGCAGTGATGCGGGGGTATACAATGAGCAGTTCTTC
. TRBJ1-5 . TRBV6-1 CASSATAASNQPQHF TGTGCCAGCAGTGCAACGGCGGCAAGCAATCAGCCCCAGCATTTT
TRBD2 TRBJ2-7 . TRBV7-2 CASSLRGGALWEQYF TGTGCCAGCAGCTTACGCGGGGGGGCCTTGTGGGAGCAGTACTTC
TRBD2 TRBJ2-1 . TRBV19 CASSMIPSGGADEQFF TGTGCCAGTAGTATGATCCCTAGCGGGGGGGCGGATGAGCAGTTCTTC
TRBD2 TRBJ2-5 . TRBV27 CASSLTGTSLLGQYF TGTGCCAGCAGTTTGACCGGGACTAGCTTATTAGGGCAGTACTTC
. TRBJ2-7 once TRBV7-2 CASSFSAGPSYEQYF TGTGCCAGCAGCTTTTCCGCGGGGCCTTCCTACGAGCAGTACTTC
TRBD1 TRBJ1-5 . TRBV5-1 CASSWGRTGASNQPQHF TGCGCCAGCAGCTGGGGAAGGACAGGAGCTAGCAATCAGCCCCAGCATTTT
TRBD1 TRBJ1-5 . TRBV2 CASKGQGSNQPQHF TGTGCCAGCAAGGGACAGGGGAGCAATCAGCCCCAGCATTTT
. TRBJ2-1 . TRBV20-1 CSAGLNNEQFF TGCAGTGCTGGGCTAAACAATGAGCAGTTCTTC
TRBD1 TRBJ2-7 . TRBV19 CASSIGRTGGRGLYEQYF TGTGCCAGTAGTATAGGGCGAACAGGGGGAAGAGGCCTCTACGAGCAGTACTTC
. TRBJ1-5 . TRBV7-3 CASSPLTGNQPQHF TGTGCCAGCAGCCCCCTGACAGGCAATCAGCCCCAGCATTTT
. TRBJ2-3 . TRBV13 CASSLSDSGTDTQYF TGTGCCAGCAGCTTAAGCGACTCAGGCACAGATACGCAGTATTTT
TRBD2 TRBJ2-5 once TRBV7-9 CASSSGTSGETQYF TGTGCCAGCAGCTCCGGGACTAGCGGAGAGACCCAGTACTTC
TRBD1 TRBJ1-2 . TRBV6-5 CASSPRQGYGYTF TGTGCCAGCAGCCCTAGACAGGGCTATGGCTACACCTTC
. TRBJ1-4 . TRBV10-3 CAISDPVRGLNEKLFF TGTGCCATCAGTGACCCGGTCCGGGGGTTGAATGAAAAACTGTTTTTT
TRBD1 TRBJ1-2 . TRBV7-9 CASNGPGTAFYGYTF TGTGCCAGCAATGGCCCCGGGACAGCTTTCTATGGCTACACCTTC
. TRBJ1-2 . TRBV11-2 CASSLGQVYGYTF TGTGCCAGCAGCTTAGGACAGGTCTATGGCTACACCTTC
. TRBJ2-1 . TRBV19 CASTHGNEQFF TGTGCCAGTACCCACGGCAATGAGCAGTTCTTC
. TRBJ1-5 . TRBV7-9 CASSQSKWTNQPQHF TGTGCCAGCAGCCAGTCCAAGTGGACAAATCAGCCCCAGCATTTT
. TRBJ1-2 . TRBV10-3 CAISPLEIPTKTYGYTF TGTGCCATCAGTCCACTAGAAATACCGACGAAGACCTATGGCTACACCTTC
TRBD1 TRBJ1-1 few TRBV30 CAWTPGQGDTEAFF TGTGCCTGGACCCCTGGGCAGGGGGACACTGAAGCTTTCTTT
. TRBJ1-2 . TRBV5-6 CASSGGFYGYTF TGTGCCAGCAGTGGTGGCTTTTATGGCTACACCTTC
. TRBJ1-1 . TRBV11-2 CASSRLGGTEAFF TGTGCCAGCAGCAGGTTAGGGGGAACTGAAGCTTTCTTT
TRBD1 TRBJ1-2 . TRBV7-9 CASSPRTGFGYTF TGTGCCAGCAGCCCTCGGACAGGTTTCGGCTACACCTTC
. TRBJ2-5 . TRBV10-3 CAISEGHVQETQYF TGTGCCATCAGTGAGGGACACGTCCAAGAGACCCAGTACTTC
. TRBJ2-5 once TRBV30 CAWSVNQGTRKAQETQYF TGTGCCTGGAGTGTAAATCAGGGGACCCGTAAGGCCCAAGAGACCCAGTACTTC